The T cell receptor (beta chain) described here comes from a study of blood T cells in healthy people across ages. No fewer than 6 million PBMCs went into each sample. Combining a sample-barcoded 5' primer with a J-beta primer mix, a second PCR ran for about 7 to 12 cycles. A tag from a template-switch adaptor with 12 random nucleotides marked each cDNA molecule. Via MiXCR, TCRdb re-called the 5' RACE reads, giving one row per CDR3 protein. Of roughly 800,000 distinct CDR3 sequences listed, 55% to 70% were seen once; the top ten hold 22%. The CDR3 totals 14 residues. Between the trimmed V and J ends, which lost 6 bases and 9 bases, there was a span of 21 bases. CDR1 is DFQATT, CDR2 SNEGSKA, per germline (reference sequence).

The specimen sequenced was blood. The chain is built from TRBV20-1 and TRBJ2-1; TRBD2 might be the D (5 bases). This TCR was recovered from a man aged 25-45 years in good health. CDR3 sequence: CSAPTSLGKGEQFF. The CDR3, as DNA: TGCAGTGCGCCAACTAGTCTCGGTAAGGGTGAGCAGTTCTTC.